The TCR beta chain described here comes from a study of T-cell reconstitution after alpha-beta-depleted transplantation in children. V lost 3 bases and J lost 5; bases outside the gene matches: 6. CDR1 and CDR2 (germline): SGDLS, YYNGEE. The CDR3 loop spans 15 amino acids. Unique molecular identifiers were incorporated into the prepared TCRbeta library. MiXCR was run by TCRdb on the PCR reads, yielding one entry per CDR3 protein. The table shows about 980,000 distinct CDR3 sequences, with 25% to 35% occurring only once. Study findings and constraints: About two months after transplant, alpha-beta T cells reportedly came from several hundred expanded graft clones.

Concerning this clonotype: Its antigen is still unknown.

Sample: PBMCs, mostly from graft donor cells, taken 360 days after TCRalphabeta/CD19-depleted stem cell transplant. This receptor was identified in a boy under three years old who had a stem cell transplant for SCID, so the T cells may come from the graft donor. The V gene is TRBV9, the J gene TRBJ2-7, with TRBD1 matching 12 bases. The DNA of the CDR3 is TGTGCCAGCAGCGCGTCGGGGACAGGGGGCGACGAGCAGTACTTC. Protein sequence: CASSASGTGGDEQYF.